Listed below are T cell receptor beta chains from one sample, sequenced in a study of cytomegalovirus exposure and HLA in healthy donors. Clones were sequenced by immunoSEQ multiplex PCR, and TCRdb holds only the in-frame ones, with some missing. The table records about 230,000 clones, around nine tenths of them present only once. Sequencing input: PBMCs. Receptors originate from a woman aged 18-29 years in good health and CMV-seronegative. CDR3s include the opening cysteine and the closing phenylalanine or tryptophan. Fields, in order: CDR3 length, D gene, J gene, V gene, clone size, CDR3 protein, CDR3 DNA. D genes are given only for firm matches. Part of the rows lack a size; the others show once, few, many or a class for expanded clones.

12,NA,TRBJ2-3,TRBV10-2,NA,CASSEQSDTQYF,TGCGCCAGCAGTGAGCAGTCAGATACGCAGTATTTT
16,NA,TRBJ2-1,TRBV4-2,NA,CASSPLRENGYNEQFF,TGTGCCAGCAGCCCACTCCGGGAGAACGGCTACAATGAGCAGTTCTTC
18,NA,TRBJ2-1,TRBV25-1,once,CASSEYKLIGVSYNEQFF,TGTGCCAGCAGTGAATATAAATTGATCGGGGTCTCCTACAATGAGCAGTTCTTC
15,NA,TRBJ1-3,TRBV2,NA,CASSSSSTPGNTIYF,TGTGCCAGCAGCTCGTCTAGTACCCCTGGAAACACCATATATTTT
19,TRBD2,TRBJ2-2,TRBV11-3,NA,CASSLVGPGTSVNTGELFF,TGTGCCAGCAGCTTAGTAGGACCGGGGACTAGCGTCAACACCGGGGAGCTGTTTTTT
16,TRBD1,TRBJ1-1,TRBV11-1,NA,CASSLGGTGTQTEAFF,TGTGCCAGCAGCCTAGGGGGGACAGGGACTCAAACTGAAGCTTTCTTT
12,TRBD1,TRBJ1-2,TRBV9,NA,CASSDDRVGYTF,TGTGCCAGCAGCGACGACAGGGTTGGCTACACCTTC
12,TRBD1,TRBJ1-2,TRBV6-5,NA,CASSYGTGGYTF,TGTGCCAGCAGTTACGGGACAGGCGGCTACACCTTC
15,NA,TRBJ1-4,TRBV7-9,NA,CASSKSTGRAEKLFF,TGTGCCAGCAGCAAATCGACAGGCCGGGCTGAAAAACTGTTTTTT
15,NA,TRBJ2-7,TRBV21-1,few,CASSPSHGSGYEQYF,TGTGCCAGCAGCCCCAGCCACGGTTCGGGGTACGAGCAGTACTTC
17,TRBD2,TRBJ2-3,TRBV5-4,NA,CASSPPVSGGAVDTQYF,TGTGCCAGCAGCCCCCCCGTTAGCGGGGGGGCGGTAGATACGCAGTATTTT
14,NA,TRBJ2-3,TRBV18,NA,CASSDGSITDTQYF,TGTGCCAGCTCAGACGGGAGTATCACAGATACGCAGTATTTT
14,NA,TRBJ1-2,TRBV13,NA,CASSLDGGDYGYTF,TGTGCCAGCAGCTTAGACGGAGGGGACTATGGCTACACCTTC
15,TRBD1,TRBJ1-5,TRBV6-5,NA,CASSYSGTANQPQHF,TGTGCCAGCAGTTACTCAGGGACAGCTAATCAGCCCCAGCATTTT
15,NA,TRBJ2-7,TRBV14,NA,CASSPSVTPRYEQYF,TGTGCCAGCAGCCCATCGGTTACACCGCGGTACGAGCAGTACTTC
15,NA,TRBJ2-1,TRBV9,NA,CASSEGGNSYNEQFF,TGTGCCAGCAGCGAAGGAGGGAACTCCTACAATGAGCAGTTCTTC